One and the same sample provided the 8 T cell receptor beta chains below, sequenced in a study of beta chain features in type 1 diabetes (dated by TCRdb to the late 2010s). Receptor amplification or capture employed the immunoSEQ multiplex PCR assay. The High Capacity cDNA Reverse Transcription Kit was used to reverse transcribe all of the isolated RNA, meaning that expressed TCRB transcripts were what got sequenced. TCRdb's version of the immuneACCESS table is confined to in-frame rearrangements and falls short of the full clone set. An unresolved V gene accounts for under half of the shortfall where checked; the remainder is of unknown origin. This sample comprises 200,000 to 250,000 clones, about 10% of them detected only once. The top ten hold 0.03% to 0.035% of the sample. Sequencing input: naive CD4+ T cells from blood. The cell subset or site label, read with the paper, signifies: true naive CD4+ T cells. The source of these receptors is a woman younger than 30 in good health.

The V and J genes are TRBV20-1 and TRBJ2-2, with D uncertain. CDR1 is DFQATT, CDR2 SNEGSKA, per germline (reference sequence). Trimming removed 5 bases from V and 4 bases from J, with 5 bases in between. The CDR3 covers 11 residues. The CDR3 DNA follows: TGCAGTGCTTTATTCACCGGGGAGCTGTTTTTT. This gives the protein CSALFTGELFF.

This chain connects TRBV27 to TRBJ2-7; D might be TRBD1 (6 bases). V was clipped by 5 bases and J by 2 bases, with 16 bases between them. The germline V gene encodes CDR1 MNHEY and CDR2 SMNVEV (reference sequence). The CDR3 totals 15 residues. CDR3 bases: TGTGCCAGCAGTAACAGGGTAGGGAGCGCCTACGAGCAGTACTTC. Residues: CASSNRVGSAYEQYF.

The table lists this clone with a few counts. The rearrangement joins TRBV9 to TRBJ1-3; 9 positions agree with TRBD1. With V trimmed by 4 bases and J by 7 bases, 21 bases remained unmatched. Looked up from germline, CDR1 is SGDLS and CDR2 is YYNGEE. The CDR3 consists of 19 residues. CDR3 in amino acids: CASSLWSGGQGSGENTIYF. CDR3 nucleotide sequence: TGTGCCAGCAGCCTTTGGAGCGGGGGACAGGGAAGTGGAGAGAACACCATATATTTT.

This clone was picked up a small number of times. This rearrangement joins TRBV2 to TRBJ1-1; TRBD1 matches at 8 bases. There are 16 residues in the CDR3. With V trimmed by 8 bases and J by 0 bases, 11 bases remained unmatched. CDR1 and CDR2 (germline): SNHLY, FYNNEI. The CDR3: CASAPTGEGMNTEAFF. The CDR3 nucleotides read TGTGCCAGCGCGCCGACAGGGGAAGGCATGAACACTGAAGCTTTCTTT.

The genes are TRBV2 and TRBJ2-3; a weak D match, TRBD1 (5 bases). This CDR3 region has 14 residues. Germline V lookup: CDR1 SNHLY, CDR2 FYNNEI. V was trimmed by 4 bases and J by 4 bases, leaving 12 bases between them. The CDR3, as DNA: TGTGCCAGCAGTGGAAGGCCCAGGGCAGATACGCAGTATTTT. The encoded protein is CASSGRPRADTQYF.

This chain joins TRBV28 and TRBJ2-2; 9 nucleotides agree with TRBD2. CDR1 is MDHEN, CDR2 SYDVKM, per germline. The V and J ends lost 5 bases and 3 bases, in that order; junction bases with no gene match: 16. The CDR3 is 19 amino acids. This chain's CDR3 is CASSMGGLWTSAYTGELFF. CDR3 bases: TGTGCCAGCAGTATGGGTGGTCTATGGACTAGCGCCTACACCGGGGAGCTGTTTTTT.

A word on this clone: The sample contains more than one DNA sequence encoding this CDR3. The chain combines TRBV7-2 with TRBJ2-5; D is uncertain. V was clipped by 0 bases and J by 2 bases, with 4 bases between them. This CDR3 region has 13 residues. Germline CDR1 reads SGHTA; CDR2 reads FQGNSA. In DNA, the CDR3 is TGTGCCAGCAGCTTAGCGAGACAAGAGACCCAGTACTTC. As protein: CASSLARQETQYF.

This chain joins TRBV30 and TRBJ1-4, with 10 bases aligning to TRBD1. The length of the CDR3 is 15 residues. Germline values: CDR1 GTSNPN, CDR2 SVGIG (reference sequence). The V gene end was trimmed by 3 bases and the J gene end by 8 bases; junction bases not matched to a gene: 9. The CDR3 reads CAWRAGTGVREKLFF. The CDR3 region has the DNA TGTGCCTGGAGAGCCGGGACAGGGGTACGGGAAAAACTGTTTTTT.